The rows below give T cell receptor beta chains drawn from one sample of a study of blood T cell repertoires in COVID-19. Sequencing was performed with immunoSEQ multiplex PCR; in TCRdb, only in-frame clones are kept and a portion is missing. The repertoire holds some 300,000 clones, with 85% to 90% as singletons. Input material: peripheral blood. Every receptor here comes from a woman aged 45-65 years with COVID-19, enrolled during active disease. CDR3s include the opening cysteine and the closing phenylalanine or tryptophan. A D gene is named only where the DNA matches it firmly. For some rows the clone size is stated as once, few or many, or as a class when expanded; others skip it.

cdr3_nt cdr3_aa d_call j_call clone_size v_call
TGTGCCTGGAGTGTACGTCGGACAGCGAACACTGAAGCTTTCTTT CAWSVRRTANTEAFF . TRBJ1-1 . TRBV30
TGCGCCAGCAGCCAAGATCCGTATCCGAGTGGCTACACCTTC CASSQDPYPSGYTF . TRBJ1-2 . TRBV4-1
TGTGCCAGCAGCGTCCGGGACAGGGTACTGAACACTGAAGCTTTCTTT CASSVRDRVLNTEAFF TRBD1 TRBJ1-1 once TRBV9
TGTGCCAGCAACAGGGACAACAACTATGGCTACACCTTC CASNRDNNYGYTF . TRBJ1-2 . TRBV2
TGTGCCAGTAGTGCGGCTAGCGGAAACTACGAGCAGTACTTC CASSAASGNYEQYF TRBD2 TRBJ2-7 . TRBV19
TGTGCCAGCAGCGCCGACCTCCTGGCGGGTGAGCAGTTCTTC CASSADLLAGEQFF . TRBJ2-1 . TRBV9
TGTGCCAGCAGTTACTCGGATCGGGGTAATGAAAAACTGTTTTTT CASSYSDRGNEKLFF . TRBJ1-4 . TRBV6-6
TGCAGCGTTGAGACGGGAGGAGCCAAAAACATTCAGTACTTC CSVETGGAKNIQYF TRBD2 TRBJ2-4 . TRBV29-1
TGTGCCAGCAGAAAGGAGACAGCTCAGCCCCAGCATTTT CASRKETAQPQHF . TRBJ1-5 many TRBV6-5
TGTGCCAGTCAATCCCGGACTAGCTCGTACGAGCAGTACTTC CASQSRTSSYEQYF TRBD2 TRBJ2-7 . TRBV19
TGTGCCTGGACTAGGGAGAGGGCCGGATCATGGGATGAGCAGTTCTTC CAWTRERAGSWDEQFF . TRBJ2-1 . TRBV30
TGTGCCAGCAGCCACGGGGTAGGCGGGTACAATGAGCAGTTCTTC CASSHGVGGYNEQFF . TRBJ2-1 . TRBV7-9
TGTGCCAGTAGAGAGGCTAGCGGTTCCTACAATGAGCAGTTCTTC CASREASGSYNEQFF TRBD2 TRBJ2-1 . TRBV19
TGCGCCAGCAGCCAAGGGGGGACAGCGAGCTACGAGCAGTACTTC CASSQGGTASYEQYF TRBD1 TRBJ2-7 . TRBV4-3
TGTGCCAGCTCACCGCAGGGGGCGCGAATAAGCTCCTACAATGAGCAGTTCTTC CASSPQGARISSYNEQFF TRBD1 TRBJ2-1 few TRBV18
TGCGCCAGCAGCTCAACCATAGATGGCTACACCTTC CASSSTIDGYTF . TRBJ1-2 few TRBV5-1
TGTGCCAGCAGTTACGGAGGGAAGGTGAACACTGAAGCTTTCTTT CASSYGGKVNTEAFF . TRBJ1-1 . TRBV6-5
TGTGCCAGCAGTTTATCGGCATTCAATGAGCAGTTCTTC CASSLSAFNEQFF . TRBJ2-1 . TRBV27
TGTGCCAGCAGCTTAGGCGGCTCGAACACCGGGGAGCTGTTTTTT CASSLGGSNTGELFF . TRBJ2-2 . TRBV7-2
TGTGCCAGCAGTCTGAGCGGGTCTAGCACAGATACGCAGTATTTT CASSLSGSSTDTQYF . TRBJ2-3 . TRBV6-5
TGTGCCAGCAGCAAAGTTTCCCAGAACAGGGGTATCTATGGCTACACCTTC CASSKVSQNRGIYGYTF . TRBJ1-2 . TRBV21-1
TGTGCCAGCAGCGCACCGGGACTTATCTACGAGCAGTACTTC CASSAPGLIYEQYF . TRBJ2-7 . TRBV5-4
TGCGCCAGCAGCCAAATGACAGGAAAACAAGAGACCCAGTACTTC CASSQMTGKQETQYF . TRBJ2-5 . TRBV4-1
TGTGCCAGTAGCGCGGGACTAGCGACATGGGCAGATACGCAGTATTTT CASSAGLATWADTQYF TRBD2 TRBJ2-3 . TRBV19
TGTGCCTGGAGCCTAGGATCCTACAATGAGCAGTTCTTC CAWSLGSYNEQFF . TRBJ2-1 . TRBV30
TGTGCCAGCAGCAATGAGCCGGGACTAGCGCCTTACAATGAGCAGTTCTTC CASSNEPGLAPYNEQFF TRBD2 TRBJ2-1 . TRBV7-3
TGTGCCAGCAGCTCGACTAGCGGGAGTTCCTACGAGCAGTACTTC CASSSTSGSSYEQYF TRBD2 TRBJ2-7 . TRBV5-5
TGTGCCAGCAGCCGGACTAGCGGCTCCTACGAGCAGTACTTC CASSRTSGSYEQYF TRBD2 TRBJ2-7 . TRBV3-1/TRBV3-2
TGTGCCAGCAATGCCGGGACTCTTCGTAACTATGGCTACACCTTC CASNAGTLRNYGYTF . TRBJ1-2 . TRBV28
TGCAGCGTTGAAGGGGAGCCTGGGGTCACTGAAGCTTTCTTT CSVEGEPGVTEAFF . TRBJ1-1 . TRBV29-1
TGTGCCAGCAGCTTGTGGGGGGGCAGTGGCTACACCTTC CASSLWGGSGYTF . TRBJ1-2 . TRBV5-4
TGTGCCAGCAGTTTGAGACAGCAGAACACTGAAGCTTTCTTT CASSLRQQNTEAFF . TRBJ1-1 . TRBV28
TGTGCCAGCAGTTACTCGGAAGGCCCAGGCTATGGCTACACCTTC CASSYSEGPGYGYTF . TRBJ1-2 . TRBV6-5
TGTGCCAGCAGCCCCGGACAGGGAAGGAGTGAGCAGTTCTTC CASSPGQGRSEQFF TRBD1 TRBJ2-1 . TRBV3-1/TRBV3-2
TGTGCCAGCAGCCGGGACAGGGGAACGACAGATACGCAGTATTTT CASSRDRGTTDTQYF TRBD1 TRBJ2-3 . TRBV6-5
TGCAGCGTTCGACCGGGGAGGCCGGGAGATACGCAGTATTTT CSVRPGRPGDTQYF . TRBJ2-3 . TRBV29-1
TGTGCCAGCAGCTTATATCCATCAACAGGGGTTATGTTT CASSLYPSTGVMF TRBD1 TRBJ1-4 . TRBV11-2
TGTGCCAGTAGTTCATATAGGGAGGACACTGAAGCTTTCTTT CASSSYREDTEAFF . TRBJ1-1 . TRBV19
TGTGCCAGCTCACCTCAGGCTCCAACTAATGAAAAACTGTTTTTT CASSPQAPTNEKLFF . TRBJ1-4 . TRBV18
TGTGCCAGCAGCGGCCCCCCGGGACTAGGGGGCACAGATACGCAGTATTTT CASSGPPGLGGTDTQYF TRBD2 TRBJ2-3 once TRBV9
TGTGCCAGCAGCCGGGACAGGGATGGCTACACCTTC CASSRDRDGYTF TRBD1 TRBJ1-2 . TRBV7-9
TGTGCCAGTACGACAGATACGCAGTATTTT CASTTDTQYF . TRBJ2-3 . TRBV19
TGTGCCAGTAGGGACAGGGGGCGGGCGGCTAATGAAAAACTGTTTTTT CASRDRGRAANEKLFF TRBD1 TRBJ1-4 . TRBV19
TGTGCCAGTAGTCGACAGGGGGGTACTGAAGCTTTCTTT CASSRQGGTEAFF TRBD1 TRBJ1-1 . TRBV19
TGTGCCTGGAGCGACCAGGGGATCTATGGCTACACCTTC CAWSDQGIYGYTF . TRBJ1-2 . TRBV30
TGTGCCAGCAGCGTCTTAATTGGCTCAACTAATGAAAAACTGTTTTTT CASSVLIGSTNEKLFF . TRBJ1-4 . TRBV5-6
TGTGCCAGCCACGCCGGGACAGGGGGCAAAGATGGCTACACCTTC CASHAGTGGKDGYTF TRBD1 TRBJ1-2 . TRBV6-5
TGTGCCAGCAGCTTGGACCGCGGTGAAAAACTGTTTTTT CASSLDRGEKLFF . TRBJ1-4 . TRBV5-6
TGTGCCTGGAGCGCACATTTTTCGACTAGCTACAAATACGAGCAGTACTTC CAWSAHFSTSYKYEQYF TRBD2 TRBJ2-7 . TRBV30
TGTGCCAGCAGTTACTACGAAAGGGAGGATGGCTACACCTTC CASSYYEREDGYTF . TRBJ1-2 . TRBV6-5